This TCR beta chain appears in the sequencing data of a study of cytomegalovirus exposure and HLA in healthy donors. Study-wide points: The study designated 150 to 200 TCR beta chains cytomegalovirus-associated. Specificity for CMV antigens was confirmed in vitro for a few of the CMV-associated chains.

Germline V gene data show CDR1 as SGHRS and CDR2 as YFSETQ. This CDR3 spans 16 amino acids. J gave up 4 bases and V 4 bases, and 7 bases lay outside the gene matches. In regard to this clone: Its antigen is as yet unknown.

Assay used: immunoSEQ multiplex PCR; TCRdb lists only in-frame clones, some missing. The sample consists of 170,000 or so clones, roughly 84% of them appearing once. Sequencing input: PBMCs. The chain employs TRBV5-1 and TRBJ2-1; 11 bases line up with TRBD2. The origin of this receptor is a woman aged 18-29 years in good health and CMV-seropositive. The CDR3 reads CASSPSLAGGYNEQFF. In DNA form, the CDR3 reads TGCGCCAGCAGCCCTAGTCTAGCGGGGGGATACAATGAGCAGTTCTTC. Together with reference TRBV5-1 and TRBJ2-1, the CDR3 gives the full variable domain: KAGVTQTPRYLIKTRGQQVTLSCSPISGHRSVSWYQQTPGQGLQFLFEYFSETQRNKGNFPGRFSGRQFSNSRSEMNVSTLELGDSALYLCASSPSLAGGYNEQFFGPGTRLTVL.